These 9 T cell receptor beta chains share one sample of origin, sequenced in a study of OX40 agonist ivuxolimab in advanced cancers. Assay: immunoSEQ multiplex PCR; the TCRdb copy retains only in-frame clones and omits some. Here the sample spans 75,000 to 100,000 clones, 75% to 90% being singletons. The sequencing here drew on CD4+ or CD8+ T cells sorted from blood, taken in a trial of the OX40 agonist ivuxolimab. The receptors come from an adult with an advanced solid tumor such as melanoma, head and neck, liver or kidney cancer.

The gene calls are TRBV2 and TRBJ2-5; 13 bases map to TRBD2. The germline CDR1 and CDR2 sequences are SNHLY and FYNNEI. CDR3 length: 16 residues. J lost 4 bases, V lost 6 bases, and 8 bases had no gene match. Here the CDR3 DNA reads TGTGCCAGCAGCACTAGCGGGGGGGCTTGGATAGAGACCCAGTACTTC. This codes for CASSTSGGAWIETQYF. Drawing the rest from reference TRBV2 and TRBJ2-5, the complete variable domain is EPEVTQTPSHQVTQMGQEVILRCVPISNHLYFYWYRQILGQKVEFLVSFYNNEISEKSEIFDDQFSVERPDGSNFTLKIRSTKLEDSAMYFCASSTSGGAWIETQYFGPGTRLLVL.

CDR3 amino acids: CASSSRGYGYTF. The CDR3 coding sequence is TGTGCCAGCAGCTCCCGGGGTTATGGCTACACCTTC. The rearrangement uses TRBV5-4 and TRBJ1-2; D is unclear. This CDR3 comprises 12 residues. V was cut by 3 bases and J by 5 bases, with 8 bases left in between. CDR1 and CDR2 from the germline V gene are SGHNT and YYREEE (reference sequence).

V is TRBV7-6 and J is TRBJ2-7, with 10 bases matching TRBD1. The ends lost 6 bases at V and 2 bases at J; junction bases unmatched: 7. The CDR3 consists of 15 residues. Germline assignment: CDR1 SGHVS and CDR2 FNYEAQ. DNA for the CDR3: TGTGCCAGCAGTCGTGGGGACAGGGGACCCTACGAGCAGTACTTC. Residues: CASSRGDRGPYEQYF.

J is TRBJ1-2 and V is TRBV29-1; 8 nucleotides line up with TRBD1. The CDR3 is made up of 13 amino acids. Germline CDR1 and CDR2: SQVTM and ANQGSEA. V lost 4 bases, J lost 8 bases, and 9 bases stayed unmatched. Here the CDR3 DNA reads TGCAGCGTTGTGGGCGACAGGGGAAAGGGCTACACCTTC. Protein: CSVVGDRGKGYTF.

The chain links TRBV5-4 to TRBJ2-1; the match to TRBD2 covers 8 bases. The CDR3 is made up of 14 amino acids. The ends lost 2 bases at V and 6 bases at J; junction bases unmatched: 4. Germline-derived CDR1 and CDR2 are SGHNT and YYREEE (reference sequence). CDR3 in amino acids: CASSLYSGSNEQFF. In DNA, the CDR3 is TGTGCCAGCAGCTTATACAGCGGGAGCAATGAGCAGTTCTTC.

This chain links TRBV6-5 with TRBJ2-3; the D call may be TRBD1 or TRBD2 (5 bases each). The V and J ends lost 0 bases and 0 bases respectively, with 7 bases between them. The CDR3 covers 15 residues. Germline V gene sequence: CDR1 MNHEY, CDR2 SVGAGI. The CDR3 nucleotides are TGTGCCAGCAGTTACTCCGGGGCTAGCACAGATACGCAGTATTTT. This encodes CASSYSGASTDTQYF.

The V and J genes are TRBV5-1 and TRBJ2-5, with 9 bases that match TRBD1. The CDR3 runs to 14 residues. With V trimmed by 4 bases and J by 3 bases, 4 bases remained unmatched. CDR1 and CDR2 (germline): SGHRS, YFSETQ. The CDR3 DNA reads as TGCGCCAGCAGCAAGGGACAGGGAGAAGAGACCCAGTACTTC. This sequence encodes CASSKGQGEETQYF.

The V call is TRBV4-3, the J call TRBJ1-2; tentatively, D is TRBD1 (5 bases). Trimming removed 4 bases from V and 8 bases from J, with 11 bases in between. CDR1 LGHNA and CDR2 YSLEER come from the germline V gene. The CDR3 sequence is 12 residues long. CDR3 nucleotides: TGCGCCAGCAGCCGGTCGGGGGTCGGCTACACCTTC. This translates into CASSRSGVGYTF.

The chain has TRBV7-8 and TRBJ2-7; 11 nucleotides align to TRBD2. Unmatched junction bases numbered 9, after V lost 3 bases and J lost 2 bases. Germline V gene data show CDR1 as SGHVS and CDR2 as FQNEAQ. The CDR3 is 17 residues long. The CDR3 bases are TGTGCCAGCAGCTTTGTAGCGGGGGGGCCTGGGGCCTACGAGCAGTACGTC. Translating gives CASSFVAGGPGAYEQYV.